This passage covers 19 T cell receptor beta chains from one sample sequenced in a study of OX40 agonist ivuxolimab in advanced cancers. The repertoire was sequenced with immunoSEQ multiplex PCR; TCRdb's copy has only in-frame clones and lacks some. The sample gives more than 90,000 clones, about 80% of which show up once; 5.5% is in the top ten. The input for sequencing was CD4+ or CD8+ T cells sorted from blood, taken in a trial of the OX40 agonist ivuxolimab. The receptors shown here come from an adult with an advanced solid tumor such as melanoma, head and neck, liver or kidney cancer.

This clone was recorded a few times. The J gene is TRBJ1-1, the V gene TRBV30; unclear D gene. The ends were cut back, 3 bases at V and 8 bases at J, with 16 bases in the middle. Per germline, CDR1 GTSNPN and CDR2 SVGIG (reference sequence). The CDR3 has 13 residues. CDR3 sequence reads: CAWRERIGGEAFF. CDR3 sequence (DNA): TGTGCCTGGAGGGAACGGATTGGAGGCGAAGCTTTCTTT.

In nucleotides, the CDR3 is TGTGCCAGCAGGGCGAGCGGGAGGGCAAATACGCAGTATTTT. Residues: CASRASGRANTQYF. The chain joins TRBV27 to TRBJ2-3; 10 nucleotides agree with TRBD2. Germline CDR1 MNHEY, CDR2 SMNVEV (reference sequence). This CDR3 contains 14 residues. Trimming removed 6 bases from V and 7 bases from J; junction bases left unmatched: 7.

The genes are TRBV5-6 and TRBJ2-7; TRBD2 agrees at 14 bases. Losses at the gene ends were 0 bases for V and 4 bases for J; bases not matched to a gene: 6. The V gene's germline CDR1 is SGHDT and CDR2 YYEEEE. The CDR3 is 17 residues long. CDR3 amino acids: CASSLDGTSGRGYEQYF. The CDR3 DNA reads as TGTGCCAGCAGCTTGGATGGGACTAGCGGGAGAGGGTACGAGCAGTACTTC.

J is TRBJ1-3 and V is TRBV6-1; TRBD1 matches at 7 bases. This CDR3 is 15 amino acids long. The germline CDR1 and CDR2 sequences are MNHNS and SASEGT. The J segment lost 7 bases and the V segment lost 5 bases, leaving 11 bases of the junction unmatched. The CDR3 DNA follows: TGTGCCAGCAGTAATAGACAGGGTATGAAGAACACCATATATTTT. Protein product: CASSNRQGMKNTIYF.

This sequence joins TRBV9 and TRBJ2-6, with D unclear. The CDR3 has 15 amino acids. The germline V and J ends were trimmed by 3 bases and 0 bases, with 7 bases remaining between them. Per the germline V gene, CDR1 is SGDLS and CDR2 is YYNGEE. CDR3 residues: CASSETASGANVLTF. The CDR3 DNA follows: TGTGCCAGCAGCGAAACAGCCTCTGGGGCCAACGTCCTGACTTTC. Based on the CDR3 plus reference TRBV9 and TRBJ2-6, the full variable domain is DSGVTQTPKHLITATGQRVTLRCSPRSGDLSVYWYQQSLDQGLQFLIQYYNGEERAKGNILERFSAQQFPDLHSELNLSSLELGDSALYFCASSETASGANVLTFGAGSRLTVL.

V usage is TRBV6-6 and J usage is TRBJ2-1, with 8 bases that match TRBD1. V shed 7 bases and J 9 bases; nucleotides not matched to a gene: 5. Germline CDR1 is MNHNY and CDR2 is SVGAGI (reference sequence). This CDR3 is built from 12 residues. CDR3 sequence reads: CASTRTGFEQFF. CDR3 nucleotide sequence: TGTGCCAGCACCCGGACAGGGTTTGAGCAGTTCTTC.

This sequence joins TRBV5-6 and TRBJ2-3; a weak D match, TRBD1 (6 bases). V was clipped by 0 bases and J by 1 base, with 9 bases between them. The CDR3 runs to 15 residues. Germline CDR1 and CDR2: SGHDT and YYEEEE. The CDR3 bases are TGTGCCAGCAGCTTGGGACAGGCTGGCACAGATACGCAGTATTTT. This encodes CASSLGQAGTDTQYF.

V usage is TRBV7-9 and J usage is TRBJ2-7; no firm D call. The CDR3 is 12 amino acids. Germline V gives CDR1 SEHNR, CDR2 FQNEAQ (reference sequence). Trimming cost V 4 bases and J 3 bases, with 7 bases left between them. CDR3 nucleotides: TGTGCCAGCAGCTCCCTAGTCTACGAGCAGTACTTC. Protein: CASSSLVYEQYF.

The J gene is TRBJ2-2, the V gene TRBV5-1, with 8 bases matching TRBD1. After removal of 5 bases from V and 2 bases from J, the junction contained 8 bases not matched to a gene. The germline CDR1 and CDR2 sequences are SGHRS and YFSETQ. The CDR3 spans 16 residues. In DNA, the CDR3 is TGCGCCAGCAGTCAATCCGGGACAGGTAACACCGGGGAGCTGTTTTTT. This encodes CASSQSGTGNTGELFF.

About this clone itself: An end of the junction differs from the germline gene, which may be a read error. Other DNA sequences of this sample code for an identical CDR3. The chain employs TRBV19 and TRBJ1-1, with D uncertain. In germline, CDR1 is LNHDA, CDR2 SQIVND (reference sequence). The CDR3 is 15 residues long. For the CDR3, the DNA is TGTGCCAGTACCACCATGACAAGCGCGAACACCGAAGCTTTCTTT. Its translation: CASTTMTSANTEAFF.

The V and J genes are TRBV4-3 and TRBJ2-7; D possibly matches TRBD1 or TRBD2 (5 bases each). The CDR3 is 16 residues long. Germline V gene lookup returns CDR1 LGHNA and CDR2 YSLEER. Between the trimmed V and J ends, which lost 0 bases and 6 bases, there was a span of 18 bases. CDR3 bases: TGCGCCAGCAGCCAAGATCGCCCCGGGGTTGGGGCCGAGCAGTACTTC. This sequence encodes CASSQDRPGVGAEQYF.

The V and J genes are TRBV11-2 and TRBJ2-7; D might be TRBD2 (5 bases). From germline, CDR1 is SGHAT and CDR2 FQNNGV. The V gene lost 5 bases and the J gene lost 6 bases, with 8 bases spanning the gap. The CDR3 is 11 residues long. The CDR3 DNA sequence: TGTGCCAGCAGCCCCGGAGGCGAGCAGTACTTC. Translating gives CASSPGGEQYF.

The chain couples TRBV5-8 to TRBJ1-2; 7 positions agree with TRBD1. Trimming removed 4 bases from V and 4 bases from J; junction bases left unmatched: 13. The CDR3 length is 16 residues. Per the germline V gene, CDR1 is SGHTS and CDR2 is YDEGEE. CDR3 loop: CASSEGQPPITYGYTF. The CDR3 DNA reads as TGTGCCAGCAGCGAGGGACAGCCACCCATAACCTATGGCTACACCTTC.

The chain carries TRBV9 and TRBJ2-7, with 10 bases identical to TRBD2. The CDR3 loop spans 15 amino acids. Germline CDR1 and CDR2: SGDLS and YYNGEE. Trimming removed 0 bases from V and 5 bases from J; junction bases left unmatched: 5. The CDR3 loop is CASSVVGLAGDEQYF. The CDR3 DNA follows: TGTGCCAGCAGCGTAGTTGGGCTAGCGGGAGACGAGCAGTACTTC.

The chain employs TRBV10-1 and TRBJ2-3; tentative D call: TRBD2 (6 bases). The germline V and J ends were trimmed by 7 bases and 7 bases, with 15 bases remaining between them. The length of the CDR3 is 13 residues. CDR1 is WNHNN and CDR2 is SYGVQD in the germline V gene (reference sequence). CDR3 DNA sequence: TGCGCCAGCAAGCACTCGGGGGAAAATACGCAGTATTTT. This sequence encodes CASKHSGENTQYF.

The CDR3 DNA sequence: TGTGCCAGCATTGGACTAGCGGGAGGAGGGGCCAAAAACATTCAGTACTTC. Protein: CASIGLAGGGAKNIQYF. The chain recombines TRBV27 with TRBJ2-4; 14 bases are shared with TRBD2. The CDR3 covers 17 residues. CDR1 is MNHEY, CDR2 SMNVEV, per germline (reference sequence). Trimming at V came to 7 bases and at J to 1 base, leaving 6 bases not matched to a gene.

In its sample, this clone was seen a few times. The chain has TRBV27 and TRBJ2-6; 9 bases align to TRBD1. V shed 6 bases and J 1 base; nucleotides not matched to a gene: 10. This CDR3 contains 18 residues. Germline V gene data show CDR1 as MNHEY and CDR2 as SMNVEV (reference sequence). CDR3 nucleotides: TGTGCCAGCAGGGGACTACAGGGGGCGCCTTCTGGGGCCAACGTCCTGACTTTC. Amino acid sequence: CASRGLQGAPSGANVLTF.

The gene calls are TRBV7-9 and TRBJ1-5; D possibly corresponds to TRBD1 (6 bases). The V gene's germline CDR1 is SEHNR and CDR2 FQNEAQ (reference sequence). The V and J ends lost 3 bases and 5 bases respectively, with 11 bases between them. There are 14 residues in the CDR3. The CDR3 loop reads CASSLGTTDQPQHF. CDR3 nucleotide sequence: TGTGCCAGCAGCTTGGGGACAACAGATCAGCCCCAGCATTTT.

CDR3 residues: CSVRNTEAFF. CDR3 in DNA: TGCAGCGTTCGAAACACTGAAGCTTTCTTT. The gene calls are TRBV29-1 and TRBJ1-1; D unresolved. This CDR3 comprises 10 residues. The V and J ends lost 5 bases and 2 bases respectively, with 3 bases between them. Germline CDR1 reads SQVTM; CDR2 reads ANQGSEA.